What follows describes a single TCR beta chain. The length of the CDR3 is 14 residues. CDR1 and CDR2 (germline): LGHDT, YNNKEL (reference sequence). V shed 0 bases and J shed 8 bases, with 13 bases lying between them. Unique molecular identifiers tagged the TCRbeta library. TCRdb analysed the PCR reads with MiXCR anew, one entry per CDR3 protein. The sample carries hundreds of thousands of distinct CDR3 sequences, 16% recorded once. These data are taken from a study of T-cell reconstitution after alpha-beta-depleted transplantation in children. The sequencing here drew on PBMCs from the stem cell graft donor, taken from the stem cell graft. The chain joins TRBV3-1 to TRBJ1-2; D call uncertain. The TCR sequence derives from a human donor who donated a stem cell graft to a child with acute myeloid leukemia. CDR3 residues: CASSQERGRWGYTF. CDR3 sequence (DNA): TGTGCCAGCAGCCAAGAACGAGGCCGGTGGGGCTACACCTTC.